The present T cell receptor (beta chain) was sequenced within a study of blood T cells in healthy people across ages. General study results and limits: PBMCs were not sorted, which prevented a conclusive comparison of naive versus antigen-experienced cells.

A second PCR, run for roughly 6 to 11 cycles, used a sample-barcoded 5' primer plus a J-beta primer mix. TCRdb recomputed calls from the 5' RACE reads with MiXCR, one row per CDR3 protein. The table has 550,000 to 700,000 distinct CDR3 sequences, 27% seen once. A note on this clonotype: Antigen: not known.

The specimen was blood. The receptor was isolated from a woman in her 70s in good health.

The CDR3 DNA sequence: TGTGCCAGCAGCCAGGGGACTAGCGGGGGGTCTGGAGAGACCCAGTACTTC. Its protein is CASSQGTSGGSGETQYF. The chain has TRBV11-2 and TRBJ2-5; 15 bases agree with TRBD2. Per the germline V gene, CDR1 is SGHAT and CDR2 is FQNNGV. Germline trimming cut 5 bases from V and 4 bases from J; bases unmatched to any gene: 8. This CDR3 contains 17 residues.